A single sample gave rise to the 29 T cell receptor beta chains below, sequenced in a study of blood T cells in healthy people across ages. A second PCR, run for about 7 to 12 cycles, used a sample-barcoded 5' primer plus a J-beta primer mix. TCRdb redid the calling of the 5' RACE reads with MiXCR, one entry per CDR3 protein. The data contain around 1,900,000 distinct CDR3 sequences, 30% to 40% of them singletons. Sequencing was carried out using blood. These receptors were obtained from a human donor in good health.

This clonotype turned up a few times. The DNA of the CDR3 is TGCGCCAGCAGCCCCGGAGTGCAGGGAATGGAGACCCAGTACTTC. Translating it yields CASSPGVQGMETQYF. The J gene is TRBJ2-5, the V gene TRBV5-1; tentatively, D is TRBD1 (5 bases). CDR3 length equals 15 residues. Trimming pared 4 bases from V and 5 bases from J, leaving 18 bases between. CDR1 and CDR2 from the germline V gene are SGHRS and YFSETQ.

The chain links TRBV3-1 to TRBJ2-3; 9 bases align to TRBD2. This CDR3 contains 16 residues. V gave up 2 bases and J gave up 5 bases; unmatched junction bases: 8. Germline V CDR1 and CDR2: LGHDT, YNNKEL (reference sequence). CDR3 region: CASSQLKRGAGDTQYF. The CDR3 region has the DNA TGTGCCAGCAGCCAACTCAAGCGGGGGGCAGGAGATACGCAGTATTTT.

The J gene is TRBJ2-5, the V gene TRBV24-1, with D tentatively TRBD1 or TRBD2 (7 bases each). The CDR3 extends over 18 amino acids. From germline, CDR1 is KGHDR and CDR2 SFDVKD. V lost 4 bases to trimming and J lost 5 bases, with 25 bases between them. The CDR3 DNA is TGTGCCACCAGTGAGGGGGGGTGGACAGGCCCCCAGGGGGAGACCCAGTACTTC. Translated, it gives CATSEGGWTGPQGETQYF.

For this clonotype: Sequence at one end of the junction differs from germline and may be a read error. The rearrangement uses TRBV29-1 and TRBJ2-7, with D possibly matching TRBD2 (7 bases). Matching the DNA end better, TRBJ2-5 makes the J call doubtful. The CDR3 is made up of 14 amino acids. Germline V CDR1 and CDR2: SQVTM, ANQGSEA. In DNA form, the CDR3 reads TGCAGCGATGAACGGGGGGCCTTGGGGGAGACCCAGTACTTC. Translated: CSDERGALGETQYF.

This chain uses TRBV7-2 with TRBJ2-1; no clear D. CDR1 and CDR2 from the germline V gene are SGHTA and FQGNSA. The V end lost 1 base, the J end lost 9 bases, and 7 bases lay between the germline ends. The CDR3 contains 12 residues. CDR3 DNA: TGTGCCAGCAGCTTAGAGGTACCTGAGCAGTTCTTC. Protein product: CASSLEVPEQFF.

There are a few counts of this clonotype. The chain recombines TRBV15 with TRBJ2-5, with D unresolved. The germline V and J ends were trimmed by 3 bases and 1 base, with 6 bases remaining between them. This CDR3 is 13 amino acids long. Germline CDR1 LNHNV, CDR2 YYDKDF (reference sequence). CDR3 region: CATSRGSQETQYF. The CDR3 DNA sequence: TGTGCCACCAGCAGGGGCTCCCAAGAGACCCAGTACTTC.

This clonotype was counted only a few times. V gene TRBV7-2 combines with J gene TRBJ1-2; D ambiguous. Trimming left V 5 bases short and J 7 bases short, with 29 bases between. CDR3 length: 18 amino acids. Looked up from germline, CDR1 is SGHTA and CDR2 is FQGNSA. CDR3 in amino acids: CASSTKVGPVSPQRGYTF. In DNA, the CDR3 is TGTGCCAGCAGCACCAAAGTGGGCCCAGTGTCTCCTCAGCGTGGCTACACCTTC.

This clonotype showed up just a few times. The V call is TRBV24-1, the J call TRBJ2-7; D ambiguous. The CDR3 extends over 13 amino acids. From germline, CDR1 is KGHDR and CDR2 SFDVKD. V lost 6 bases and J 0 bases, leaving 8 bases between the germline ends. The CDR3 sequence: CATSIGSSYEQYF. CDR3 DNA sequence: TGTGCCACCAGTATAGGTAGCTCCTACGAGCAGTACTTC.

This clonotype was picked up a small number of times. The chain uses TRBV9 and TRBJ2-3; D remains ambiguous. V was pared by 5 bases and J by 2 bases, with 15 bases between. Germline values: CDR1 SGDLS, CDR2 YYNGEE. CDR3 length: 15 residues. CDR3 nucleotides: TGTGCCAGCAGTCGCGGTGGGGTCTCCACAGATACGCAGTATTTT. Translated, it gives CASSRGGVSTDTQYF.

This clonotype was counted only a few times. The chain uses TRBV5-1 and TRBJ2-1; D may match TRBD1 or TRBD2 (5 bases each). Germline CDR1 reads SGHRS; CDR2 reads YFSETQ. The CDR3 totals 15 residues. Deletions cut 4 bases from V and 6 bases from J, with 17 bases between. The CDR3, as DNA: TGCGCCAGCAGCACCTCCGGGGCGGAGGCCAATGAGCAGTTCTTC. It specifies CASSTSGAEANEQFF.

V usage is TRBV2 and J usage is TRBJ2-4; D might be TRBD2 (5 bases). There are 13 residues in the CDR3. The V end lost 6 bases, the J end lost 6 bases, and 12 bases lay between the germline ends. Per germline, CDR1 SNHLY and CDR2 FYNNEI. The CDR3 spells CASSQLVRNIQYF. The CDR3 bases are TGTGCCAGCAGCCAACTAGTCCGAAACATTCAGTACTTC.

This clonotype was detected only a few times. CDR3 residues: CASSQERAGLHEQYF. DNA of the CDR3: TGTGCCAGCAGCCAAGAGAGGGCAGGGTTGCACGAGCAGTACTTC. The V gene is TRBV4-2, the J gene TRBJ2-5; either TRBD1 or TRBD2 may supply D (5 bases each). Judging by the DNA end, TRBJ2-7 fits better; the J call may be wrong. CDR1 is LGHNA and CDR2 is YNFKEQ in the germline V gene. The CDR3 is 15 amino acids.

This sequence joins TRBV20-1 and TRBJ1-4; no reliable D call. V gave up 8 bases and J gave up 8 bases, with 12 bases separating them. From germline, CDR1 is DFQATT and CDR2 SNEGSKA (reference sequence). This CDR3 spans 11 amino acids. CDR3 DNA sequence: TGCAGTACATGGGTCGGCGAAAAACTGTTTTTT. This sequence encodes CSTWVGEKLFF.

This clonotype showed up just a few times. This sequence joins TRBV24-1 and TRBJ2-1, with TRBD1 identical over 7 bases. Unmatched junction bases numbered 3, after V lost 2 bases and J lost 3 bases. Germline V lookup: CDR1 KGHDR, CDR2 SFDVKD. The CDR3 has 15 amino acids. CDR3 region: CATSDSGTVYNEQFF. The CDR3 DNA is TGTGCCACCAGTGATTCTGGGACAGTCTACAATGAGCAGTTCTTC.

This chain connects TRBV4-2 to TRBJ1-1; D gene uncertain. Trimming took off 7 bases at V and 1 base at J, with 16 bases between the two ends. CDR1 is LGHNA, CDR2 YNFKEQ, per germline. The CDR3 contains 15 residues. The CDR3 nucleotides read TGTGCCAGCAATACGGCCAGCCAACCGAACACTGAAGCTTTCTTT. Its protein product is CASNTASQPNTEAFF.

The chain has TRBV20-1 and TRBJ2-3, with D perhaps matching TRBD2 (6 bases). This CDR3 has 14 residues. V gave up 8 bases and J gave up 4 bases, with 19 bases separating them. CDR1 is DFQATT, CDR2 SNEGSKA, per germline (reference sequence). Here the CDR3 reads CSTGSNIGADTQYF. The CDR3 nucleotides read TGCAGTACCGGGAGCAACATCGGGGCAGATACGCAGTATTTT.

The chain has TRBV25-1 and TRBJ2-7, with D maybe TRBD2 (6 bases). The germline V gene has CDR1 MGHDK and CDR2 SYGVNS. V was clipped by 4 bases and J by 3 bases, with 16 bases between them. CDR3 length: 15 amino acids. CDR3 sequence (DNA): TGTGCCAGCAGTGCCGACCGGGGGACGGTCTACGAGCAGTACTTC. Translation gives CASSADRGTVYEQYF.

The chain recombines TRBV27 with TRBJ2-7; 7 nucleotides match TRBD1. This CDR3 region has 16 residues. The germline gives CDR1 MNHEY, CDR2 SMNVEV (reference sequence). V shed 3 bases and J 3 bases; nucleotides not matched to a gene: 11. CDR3 residues: CASSFSTGTEVYEQYF. The CDR3 DNA sequence: TGTGCCAGCAGTTTTTCAACCGGGACAGAAGTCTACGAGCAGTACTTC.

This clonotype turned up a few times. The chain combines TRBV15 with TRBJ2-5; no clear D gene. Germline assignment: CDR1 LNHNV and CDR2 YYDKDF (reference sequence). The CDR3 is made up of 12 amino acids. V shed 1 base and J shed 7 bases, with 7 bases lying between them. CDR3 in amino acids: CATSRADWTQYF. The CDR3 DNA reads TGTGCCACCAGCAGAGCGGATTGGACCCAGTACTTC. Supplemented by reference TRBV15 and TRBJ2-5, the full variable domain reads DAMVIQNPRYQVTQFGKPVTLSCSQTLNHNVMYWYQQKSSQAPKLLFHYYDKDFNNEADTPDNFQSRRPNTSFCFLDIRSPGLGDTAMYLCATSRADWTQYFGPGTRLLVL.

This clonotype was picked up a small number of times. The genes are TRBV24-1 and TRBJ1-1; 7 nucleotides line up with TRBD1. CDR3 length equals 15 residues. Per germline, CDR1 KGHDR and CDR2 SFDVKD. V lost 7 bases, J lost 2 bases, and 9 bases stayed unmatched. The CDR3 DNA follows: TGTGCCACCAGGTCCAACAGGGGTGGCAACACTGAAGCTTTCTTT. This encodes CATRSNRGGNTEAFF.

The rearrangement joins TRBV20-1 to TRBJ1-2, with a weak D call TRBD1 (5 bases). The germline V gene encodes CDR1 DFQATT and CDR2 SNEGSKA (reference sequence). CDR3 length equals 17 residues. Trimming shortened V by 6 bases and J by 2 bases, and 25 bases separated the two germline ends. CDR3 DNA: TGCAGTGCGCTGGCCCGGGGGGATGCAGGTTTGAACTATGGCTACACCTTC. This sequence encodes CSALARGDAGLNYGYTF.

This clonotype was counted only a few times. This chain connects TRBV4-2 to TRBJ2-6, with 8 nucleotides matching TRBD1. From germline, CDR1 is LGHNA and CDR2 YNFKEQ. The trim removed 8 bases at V and 2 bases at J, leaving 8 bases unmatched. There are 16 residues in the CDR3. The CDR3 spells CASRQGNSAGANVLTF. The CDR3 DNA reads as TGTGCCAGCCGACAGGGGAACTCGGCTGGGGCCAACGTCCTGACTTTC.

The rearrangement uses TRBV9 and TRBJ2-5; a weak D match, TRBD2 (7 bases). The CDR3 contains 17 residues. Looked up from germline, CDR1 is SGDLS and CDR2 is YYNGEE. V shed 0 bases and J shed 2 bases, with 17 bases lying between them. The chain's CDR3 is CASSVGGGDTPQETQYF. DNA of the CDR3: TGTGCCAGCAGCGTAGGGGGAGGGGACACCCCTCAAGAGACCCAGTACTTC. Full variable domain (missing parts from reference TRBV9 and TRBJ2-5): DSGVTQTPKHLITATGQRVTLRCSPRSGDLSVYWYQQSLDQGLQFLIQYYNGEERAKGNILERFSAQQFPDLHSELNLSSLELGDSALYFCASSVGGGDTPQETQYFGPGTRLLVL.

This clonotype has more than one count but fewer than ten. J is TRBJ2-1 and V is TRBV12-5; D is possibly TRBD2 (6 bases). This CDR3 spans 12 amino acids. The V and J ends lost 6 bases and 7 bases respectively, with 10 bases between them. Germline values: CDR1 LGHNT, CDR2 FRNRAP. The CDR3 bases are TGTGCTAGTGGACCGGGGGTTAATGAGCAGTTCTTC. The encoded protein is CASGPGVNEQFF.

The rearrangement uses TRBV29-1 and TRBJ2-1; 11 nucleotides line up with TRBD2. The J call is doubtful: the DNA matches TRBJ2-7 better. The CDR3 spans 17 residues. Per germline, CDR1 SQVTM and CDR2 ANQGSEA. CDR3 protein: CSVVDSPGLAEYNEQYF. CDR3 DNA: TGCAGCGTTGTCGACAGTCCGGGACTAGCGGAATACAATGAGCAGTACTTC.

The genes are TRBV28 and TRBJ2-5; D not resolved. Per germline, CDR1 MDHEN and CDR2 SYDVKM. The CDR3 is 14 residues long. V was clipped by 2 bases and J by 4 bases, with 11 bases between them. The CDR3 DNA is TGTGCCAGCAGTTTAAGTGTCCTTGGAGAGACCCAGTACTTC. This sequence encodes CASSLSVLGETQYF.

The V gene is TRBV7-2, the J gene TRBJ2-7, with 7 positions matching TRBD1. V was clipped by 0 bases and J by 2 bases; unmatched bases: 7. The CDR3 covers 16 residues. Germline CDR1 SGHTA, CDR2 FQGNSA. The CDR3 nucleotides are TGTGCCAGCAGCTTAGCGCTAGGACAGGCGCCCTACGAGCAGTACTTC. Its protein product is CASSLALGQAPYEQYF.

This clonotype came up once. The V and J genes are TRBV29-1 and TRBJ1-1, with a possible D match to TRBD1 (6 bases). V was shortened by 6 bases and J by 10 bases, with 18 bases between the two germline ends. The germline V gene has CDR1 SQVTM and CDR2 ANQGSEA. CDR3 length equals 12 residues. CDR3 nucleotides: TGCAGCGTCCTCAGGGGCCGGGGGAGAGCTTTCTTT. This sequence encodes CSVLRGRGRAFF.

This clonotype has just a few counts. Written as DNA, the CDR3 is TGTGCCAGCAGCCCCCGAGGGGACATTTATGTGACCCTGAACTATGGCTACACCTTC. Translation: CASSPRGDIYVTLNYGYTF. The chain carries TRBV6-1 and TRBJ1-2, with TRBD1 as a possible D gene (6 bases). The CDR3 length is 19 residues. V was trimmed by 6 bases and J by 2 bases, leaving 28 bases between them. Per germline, CDR1 MNHNS and CDR2 SASEGT.